The clone carrying this T cell receptor (beta chain) was observed once. The sample belongs to a study of blood T cell repertoires in COVID-19. Whole-study context: Nucleic acid was either cDNA or gDNA, and it came from T cells, B-cell-depleted T cells, or PBMCs.

Losses at the gene ends were 6 bases for V and 0 bases for J; bases not matched to a gene: 6. Germline values: CDR1 LNHDA, CDR2 SQIVND (reference sequence). The CDR3 runs to 15 residues. Using immunoSEQ multiplex PCR, the repertoire was profiled, and TCRdb retains in-frame clones only, with some absent. The repertoire holds hundreds of thousands of clones, with 70% to 90% as singletons. Seattle cases were enrolled at active infection and followed longitudinally. V gene TRBV19 combines with J gene TRBJ2-7, with 9 nucleotides matching TRBD2. The sample was peripheral blood. This clonotype originated in an older woman with COVID-19, enrolled during active disease. The CDR3 sequence is CASRLAGVSSYEQYF. The CDR3 DNA sequence: TGTGCCAGTAGATTAGCGGGGGTGAGCTCCTACGAGCAGTACTTC.